This section outlines one T cell receptor beta chain sequence together with its context. Its cognate antigen has yet to be identified. Base qualities are not recorded, but no much larger clone differs from it by a single base. The protocol used for the library was the immunoSEQ multiplex PCR assay. A mixture of 60 forward primers for TCR Vbeta segments and 13 reverse primers for TCR Jbeta segments was used in the multiplex PCR. The CDR3 region of rearranged TCR beta genes was amplified from genomic DNA by a multiplex PCR assay. The Illumina HiSeq System was used to sequence the amplified TCR beta libraries as 87-base-pair reads. The source study handled its data this way. A later analysis counted some 74 million unique TCR beta chains across the 550 to 700 repertoires, and some 12 million of these chains were shared by at least two donors. Raw reads were error-corrected and collapsed into unique sequences with a nearest-neighbor algorithm that merged closely related sequences to remove PCR and sequencing errors. To assign V, D and J gene segments, CDR3 sequences were aligned to IMGT reference sequences. For a sequence to be retained, at least a six-nucleotide match to both a V gene segment and a J gene segment was required. A rearrangement was called productive if the CDR3 had no stop codons and remained in frame with V and J, and every other rearrangement was called non-productive. CDR3 was defined by IMGT convention, running from the second conserved V-encoded cysteine to the conserved J-encoded phenylalanine. In an earlier analysis of more than 550 of the donors, sequences lacking an unambiguous match to a single V gene segment were excluded. In an earlier analysis of a few hundred of the donors, V segments were called functional above 56.7% productive rearrangements and were called segregating when the between-donor standard deviation exceeded 5%. To diagnose cytomegalovirus status from the catalog of TCR beta chain sequences, a statistical classification framework was built. In a later analysis, TCR nucleotide sequences were compared against IMGT/GENE-DB human TR gene sequences so that V and J genes could be assigned. Using the TCRdist pipeline, a later analysis assigned CDR3 sequences along with most-parsimonious VDJ recombination scenarios. In a later analysis, each TCR beta chain was defined by its CDR3 amino acid sequence together with its V-gene family, and reads without a unique V-gene family were excluded. As a way to deal with suspected cross-contamination and a sequencing artifact, a later analysis dropped hundreds of nucleotide sequences that were highly shared and had low generation probability. In a later analysis, a clonal expansion index for each public chain was calculated from normalized within-repertoire ranks of inferred template counts. Generation probabilities in a later analysis came from a VDJ recombination model fitted to out-of-frame rearrangements, and those results were checked against IGoR. A later analysis scored TCR-TCR, TCR-HLA and TCR-CMV co-occurrence with hypergeometric tests, applying a repertoire-size bias correction to TCR pairs. To estimate false discovery rates, a later analysis permuted the HLA or CMV assignments 20 times. In a later analysis, co-occurring TCRs were grouped using DBSCAN, with TCRdist sequence similarity added in when clustering inside HLA-allele-positive subsets. For co-occurrence clustering, repertoires with fewer than 30,000 or more than 120,000 public chains were excluded, along with a handful of repertoires with anomalous nucleotide sharing. TCRdb provides this immuneACCESS table in a form limited to in-frame rearrangements. Some clones are lacking; in checked studies, under half of them reflect an unresolved V gene, and why the rest are absent is not known. That table is the source of V, J and clone size, and D and trimming were worked out from the DNA. The sample has about 140,000 clones on record, approximately 80% of them singletons. 2% to 3% of the sample is taken by the ten largest.

In total, approximately 690 healthy bone marrow donors made up the cohort. At the time of sampling, all cohort members were nominally healthy, though unrecorded immune exposures were likely present. The donor tested CMV seronegative and was one of the 352 seronegative cohort members. Each donor provided a peripheral blood sample, and peripheral blood mononuclear cells were used for TCR beta sequencing. The Qiagen DNeasy Blood Extraction Kit was used to extract genomic DNA from the blood cell samples. The sample comes from a study of cytomegalovirus exposure and HLA in healthy donors (TCRdb year 2017). Some background on the complete study: An earlier analysis of roughly 500 of the donors reported under 300 Gb of sequence data and 95 million to 130 million unique TCR beta sequences obtained from around 190 million T cells. An early release that covered approximately 600 HLA-typed donors contained around 330 gigabases of sequencing data and tens of millions of unique TCR sequences. Of the 350 to 450 genotyped donors, less than 85% were placed in the genetic ancestry cluster associated with self-reported Caucasian donors. The study aimed to test whether signatures of past pathogen exposure could be identified by cataloging public T cell receptors. The study used immunosequencing to profile the T cell repertoires of around 600 subjects and linked those repertoires to cytomegalovirus serostatus. A separate validation cohort of some 130 different subjects was used in addition to the approximately 670-subject first cohort. To predict cytomegalovirus infection status, the study brought together high-throughput TCR immunosequencing, statistical association of individual TCRs with disease status, and machine learning. A later analysis re-analyzed previously published TCR beta repertoires from 550 to 700 donors and added high-resolution HLA genotyping to study TCR occurrence patterns. In the later analysis, no new phenotypic data were used to find candidate immune exposures; instead, reliance was placed on TCR beta sequences and their occurrence across donors. In an earlier analysis of a few hundred of the donors, high-throughput TCR beta sequencing was used to judge whether each TCR beta V gene segment behaved as functional or pseudogenic. Donor age, sex, ethnicity and CMV serostatus were compiled together with the repertoire data. A later genetic analysis used genome-wide SNP genotypes for about three fifths of the 666 donors, treating that subset as a discovery cohort. Every discovery cohort repertoire had been produced on one sequencing platform. Class I and class II HLA loci were covered by the typing at four-digit resolution. Typing coverage differed by locus: A, B, C, DRB1 and DQB1 were typed in roughly 629-640 donors, DQA1 in about 500, DPA1 in some 570, and DPB1 in 400 to 480. Roughly 5 DR-DQ haplotypes were treated as single units for association and clustering because of strong linkage in the cohort. Among several hundred genotyped donors of the cohort, an average of around 250,000 unique TCR beta nucleotide sequences was sequenced per donor, of which about 19% were non-productive. What the research found in general, with its limitations: Immune exposure information for the cohort was limited to CMV serostatus. Three of the identified cytomegalovirus-associated TCR beta chains were confirmed in vitro to be specific for cytomegalovirus antigens. The study gave a list of about 160 TCR beta chains associated with cytomegalovirus. According to the authors, the approach could potentially be generalized to other disease states and immunological phenotypes. This cohort had only TCR beta chains sequenced, and the lack of alpha or paired-chain data limited which features could be detected. Compared with equally common non-associated chains, HLA-associated TCR beta chains in a later analysis were more clonally expanded and had lower generation probabilities. Seventeen rarely observed V segments, including chromosome 9 orphons, were excluded from the earlier analysis of about 500 of the donors because counts were too low. In an earlier analysis of about 600 of the donors, most TCR beta V segments appeared in productive rearrangements about 87% or about 30% of the time, broadly matching IMGT annotations. A later analysis found that most CMV-associated TCR beta chains appeared HLA-restricted, with HLA associations seemingly driven largely by CMV exposure. In a later analysis, the rate of TCR association differed among HLA loci, with DRB1 alleles having the most associated TCRs and HLA-C alleles having the fewest. In a later analysis, several top co-occurrence clusters were reported to appear linked to parvovirus B19, influenza, CMV and Epstein-Barr virus. Strong co-occurrence of HLA alleles, especially DR and DQ, made assigning TCR associations to individual alleles difficult. Linkage disequilibrium might explain the correlated functional status among segregating V segments, but an unknown experimental factor could not be excluded. Across donors, most TCR sequences were observed very rarely, whereas some public TCRs were present in many individuals. Because some donors lacked HLA typing at each locus, the association tests relied only on the typed subset. The classifier was reported to diagnose cytomegalovirus status with high specificity and sensitivity in both the original cohort and the validation cohort. Because the 87-base-pair reads could not distinguish some IMGT-functional V segments, including TRBV6-2 and TRBV6-3, those segments were excluded. The presence/absence analyses assumed that sequencing depth was roughly uniform across donors, and that assumption may not be true. At a false discovery rate of 0.05, a later analysis linked 16,000 or so TCR beta sequences to specific HLA alleles. A further reported finding was that TCR beta sequences accurately predicted the HLA-A and HLA-B alleles for most subjects in the first cohort. According to a later genetic analysis, donors in an Asian-associated ancestry cluster had fewer N-insertions in productive TCRs than the approximately 650-donor mean. A cluster of highly shared sequence variants was judged likely to be a technical artifact of the sequencing pipeline. V-gene and J-gene trimming of TCR beta chains was associated with a missense DCLRE1C variant in a later genetic analysis, and the association was replicated in an independent cohort.

Clipping removes 7 bases from V and 6 bases from J, with 10 as the unmatched junction base count. Reading the germline V gene gives CDR1 MNHNS and CDR2 SASEGT. The CDR3 contains 15 residues, cysteine and phenylalanine counted. Only the CDR3 DNA stays, 45 bases, in frame from base 1. This sequence originates from a man between 45 and 60 years old in good health and CMV-seronegative. This sequence uses TRBV6-1 and TRBJ2-1; 9 junctional bases match TRBD1. What was sequenced was PBMCs. CDR3 region: CASTGDRARFNEQFF. The DNA reads TGTGCCAGCACCGGGGACAGGGCAAGGTTCAATGAGCAGTTCTTC.